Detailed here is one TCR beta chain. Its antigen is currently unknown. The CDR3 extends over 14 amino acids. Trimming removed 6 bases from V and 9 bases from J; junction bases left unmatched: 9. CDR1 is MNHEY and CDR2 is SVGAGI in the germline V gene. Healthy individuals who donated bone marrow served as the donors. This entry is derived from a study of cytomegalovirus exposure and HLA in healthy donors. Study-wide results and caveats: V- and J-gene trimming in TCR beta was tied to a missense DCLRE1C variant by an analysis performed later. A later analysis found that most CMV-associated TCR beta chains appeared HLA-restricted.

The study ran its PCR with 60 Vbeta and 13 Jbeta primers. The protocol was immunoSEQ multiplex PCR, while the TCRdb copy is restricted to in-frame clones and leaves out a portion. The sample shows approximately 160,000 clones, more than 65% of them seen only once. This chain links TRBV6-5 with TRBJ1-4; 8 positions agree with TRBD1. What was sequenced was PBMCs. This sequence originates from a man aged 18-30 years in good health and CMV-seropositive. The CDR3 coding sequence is TGTGCCAGCAGACCGGACAGGGTCGTCCAAAAACTGTTTTTT. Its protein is CASRPDRVVQKLFF.